The 8 T cell receptor beta chains below come from one sample, sequenced in a study of T cell responses to AZD1222 COVID-19 vaccine. Libraries were prepared by immunoSEQ multiplex PCR; TCRdb keeps only in-frame clonotypes and omits some of them. This sample has tens of thousands of clones, with about 86% found just once. The specimen comprised peripheral blood, sampled on day 0 of MenACWY control vaccination. These receptor sequences come from an adult in good health.

The V call is TRBV4-2, the J call TRBJ2-7; D is perhaps TRBD1 or TRBD2 (7 bases each). Deletions cut 1 base from V and 7 bases from J, with 20 bases between. Germline CDR1 and CDR2: LGHNA and YNFKEQ. The CDR3 contains 16 residues. The CDR3 here is CASSQGGQRGPLEQYF. CDR3 nucleotides: TGTGCCAGCAGCCAAGGGGGACAGCGGGGCCCCTTGGAGCAGTACTTC.

This clone was seen a handful of times. The V and J genes are TRBV5-6 and TRBJ2-2; 8 bases agree with TRBD1. With 3 bases clipped from V and 5 bases from J, the junction kept 6 bases outside the gene matches. The CDR3 extends over 15 amino acids. CDR1 and CDR2 from the germline V gene are SGHDT and YYEEEE. CDR3 sequence reads: CASSWRDRSTGELFF. The CDR3, as DNA: TGTGCCAGCAGCTGGAGGGACAGGTCAACCGGGGAGCTGTTTTTT.

The chain uses TRBV12-3 or TRBV12-4 and TRBJ1-2; D not resolved. Trimming took off 3 bases at V and 6 bases at J, with 11 bases between the two ends. The CDR3 extends over 13 amino acids. The CDR3 DNA follows: TGTGCCAGCAGTTTTAGCGGTACTAATGGCTACACCTTC. Its protein is CASSFSGTNGYTF.

This clone was recorded only once. V is TRBV4-2 and J is TRBJ2-1; 8 bases line up with TRBD1. The trim removed 0 bases at V and 6 bases at J, leaving 4 bases unmatched. The CDR3 is made up of 15 amino acids. From germline, CDR1 is LGHNA and CDR2 YNFKEQ. The DNA of the CDR3 is TGTGCCAGCAGCCAAGACCAGGACAGGGCCAATGAGCAGTTCTTC. Encoded protein: CASSQDQDRANEQFF.

The chain carries TRBV5-6 and TRBJ1-2; TRBD1 agrees at 10 bases. From germline, CDR1 is SGHDT and CDR2 YYEEEE. V shed 0 bases and J 4 bases; nucleotides not matched to a gene: 6. The CDR3 length is 16 residues. CDR3 nucleotides: TGTGCCAGCAGCTTGGCTGGACAGGGGGGCCCCTATGGCTACACCTTC. Encoded protein: CASSLAGQGGPYGYTF.

J is TRBJ1-1 and V is TRBV19; D is possibly TRBD1 (5 bases). There are 11 residues in the CDR3. Trimming took 6 bases from V and 7 from J, leaving 9 bases between them. Germline loops: CDR1 LNHDA, CDR2 SQIVND (reference sequence). Written as DNA, the CDR3 is TGTGCCAGTAGGGGAGACAGTGAAGCTTTCTTT. Residues: CASRGDSEAFF.

The chain couples TRBV28 to TRBJ1-2; 8 nucleotides agree with TRBD1. The CDR3 spans 12 residues. CDR1 is MDHEN and CDR2 is SYDVKM in the germline V gene. V lost 4 bases to trimming and J lost 7 bases; unmatched junction nucleotides: 2. DNA of the CDR3: TGTGCCAGCAGTTGGGACAGGTCTGGCTACACCTTC. Translated: CASSWDRSGYTF.

The J gene is TRBJ2-3, the V gene TRBV7-2, with TRBD2 matching over 8 bases. The V gene's germline CDR1 is SGHTA and CDR2 FQGNSA. The CDR3 extends over 16 amino acids. After removal of 4 bases from V and 6 bases from J, the junction contained 12 bases not matched to a gene. The DNA of the CDR3 is TGTGCCAGCAGCTCAGCCTTGGGTAGCGGGGCGGATACGCAGTATTTT. It translates to CASSSALGSGADTQYF.